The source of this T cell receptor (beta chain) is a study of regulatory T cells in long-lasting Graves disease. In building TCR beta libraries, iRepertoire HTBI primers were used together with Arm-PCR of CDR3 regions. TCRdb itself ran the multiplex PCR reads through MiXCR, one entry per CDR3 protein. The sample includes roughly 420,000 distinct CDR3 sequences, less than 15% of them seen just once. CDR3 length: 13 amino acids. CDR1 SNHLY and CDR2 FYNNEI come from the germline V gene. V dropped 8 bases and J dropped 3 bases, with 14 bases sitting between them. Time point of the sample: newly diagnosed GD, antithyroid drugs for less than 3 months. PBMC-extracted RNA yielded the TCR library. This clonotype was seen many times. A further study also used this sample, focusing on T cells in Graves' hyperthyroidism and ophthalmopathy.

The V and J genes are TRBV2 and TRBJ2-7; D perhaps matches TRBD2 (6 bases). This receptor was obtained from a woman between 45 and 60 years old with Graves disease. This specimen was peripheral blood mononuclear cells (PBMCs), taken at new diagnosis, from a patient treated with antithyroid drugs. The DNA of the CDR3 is TGTGCCAGCTATCGGAGGAGGGTCTACGAGCAGTACTTC. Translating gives CASYRRRVYEQYF.